One and the same sample provided the 4 T cell receptor beta chains below, sequenced in a study of cytomegalovirus exposure and HLA in healthy donors. A multiplex PCR was run with 60 Vbeta primers and 13 Jbeta primers. Only in-frame clones appear in the TCRdb table, and some are missing; sequencing was by immunoSEQ multiplex PCR. The sample consists of about 150,000 clones, roughly 74% of them appearing once. Sequenced: PBMCs. The receptors here all came from a man younger than 35 in good health and CMV-seronegative.

This clone was detected only a few times. The chain recombines TRBV7-9 with TRBJ2-7, with 7 bases aligning to TRBD1. Germline V gene sequence: CDR1 SEHNR, CDR2 FQNEAQ (reference sequence). Trimming at V came to 1 base and at J to 3 bases, leaving 3 bases not matched to a gene. This CDR3 is built from 14 residues. CDR3 in DNA: TGTGCCAGCAGCTTAGGGGACAGCCGCTACGAGCAGTACTTC. The encoded protein is CASSLGDSRYEQYF.

The rearrangement joins TRBV9 to TRBJ1-2; no definite D call. V was clipped by 4 bases and J by 4 bases, with 11 bases between them. The CDR3 contains 13 residues. Germline CDR1 and CDR2: SGDLS and YYNGEE. CDR3 DNA sequence: TGTGCCAGCAGCTCCCGGCAGGCCTATGGCTACACCTTC. This translates into CASSSRQAYGYTF.

This clone was seen a single time. The rearrangement uses TRBV4-1 and TRBJ1-6, with TRBD1 identical over 7 bases. The CDR3 totals 15 residues. V was pared by 0 bases and J by 6 bases, with 2 bases of the junction left unmatched. Per germline, CDR1 MGHRA and CDR2 YSYEKL. The CDR3 nucleotides are TGCGCCAGCAGCCAAGAGACAGGGAGTAATTCACCCCTCCACTTT. It specifies CASSQETGSNSPLHF.

The chain has TRBV28 and TRBJ2-5, with TRBD2 identical over 9 bases. This CDR3 comprises 15 residues. Germline V CDR1 and CDR2: MDHEN, SYDVKM. V lost 3 bases, J lost 6 bases, and 8 bases stayed unmatched. The CDR3 region has the DNA TGTGCCAGCAGTTTCGGAGCGGGGGGAGGGAAGACCCAGTACTTC. This encodes CASSFGAGGGKTQYF.